This TCR beta chain was recovered during a study of OX40 agonist ivuxolimab in advanced cancers. Background for the entire study: Ivuxolimab was an agonistic, fully human IgG2 monoclonal antibody directed against OX40 (CD134), a costimulatory receptor. Intravenous ivuxolimab was administered to patients every 2 weeks at six dose levels: 0.01, 0.1, 0.3, 1.5, 3 and 10 mg/kg. Among the 50 to 55 dose-escalation patients, some 19 had hepatocellular carcinoma, 15 melanoma, 9 renal cell carcinoma and 9 head and neck cancer. A male proportion of under 85% and a mean age of about 60 years, ranging from 23 to 79, were recorded for the dose-escalation cohort. Patients were allowed to have had prior anti-PD-1, anti-PD-L1 or anti-CTLA-4 therapy, and 30% to 40% of the dose-escalation patients had been treated with checkpoint inhibitors. Partial responses occurred in three dose-escalation patients: two with cutaneous melanoma and one with hepatocellular carcinoma. The purpose of peripheral TCRbeta sequencing was to test whether ivuxolimab changed TCR sequence diversity and led to clonal T-cell expansion. The paper describes the monotherapy dose-escalation part (N of about 47 patients) of the phase I trial of ivuxolimab. What the work shows at the level of the full study, not this receptor alone: The antigen specificity of the peripheral T cells that underwent clonal expansion was not determined. At doses of 0.1 to 3.0 mg/kg, clonal expansion of both CD4+ and CD8+ blood T cells was observed from baseline to week 6. Low levels of normalized T-cell clonal expansion were also seen in some patients who did not respond. In the 0.1-3.0 mg/kg groups, partial responders were among the patients with the lowest normalized peripheral clonal expansion, particularly in CD8+ T cells. On average, CD8+ T cells showed more expanded clones than CD4+ T cells after ivuxolimab.

This clone has just a few counts. Its antigen remains unidentified. No per-base quality is available; no much larger clone lies one base away. Genomic DNA was extracted from sorted cells for sequencing of the TCRbeta CDR3 region. The immunoSEQ Assay was used for sequencing of TCRbeta CDR3 regions. This is the immuneACCESS table as TCRdb keeps it, with only in-frame sequences that have V and J called. A part of the clones is gone; compared with another copy, unresolved V genes explain less than half, and the rest is unexplained. This sample holds approximately 25,000 clones; approximately 86% were observed only once. Jointly, the top ten make up approximately 28% of the sample. Compared with germline, V lacks 2 bases and J lacks 10 bases; bases without a gene match: 10. CDR1 and CDR2, per the germline V gene, are KGHSH and LQKENI. Counted from cysteine to phenylalanine, this CDR3 has 14 amino acids. Of the read, only the CDR3 DNA is kept; its 42 bases are in frame from base 1.

Patients with a history of autoimmune disease or receiving systemic immunosuppression were excluded from the trial. Peripheral blood for TCR sequencing was collected from all dose cohorts at baseline, on cycle 4 day 1, and on cycle 7 day 1. Samples came from an open-label, multicenter, first-in-human phase I dose-escalation trial of ivuxolimab. Adults with locally advanced or metastatic head and neck squamous cell, hepatocellular, melanoma or renal cell carcinoma were enrolled in the trial. Before TCR sequencing, CD4+ and CD8+ T cells were separately sorted from peripheral blood. The specimen comprised CD4+ or CD8+ T cells sorted from blood, sampled in a trial of the OX40 agonist ivuxolimab. The sequence joins TRBV18 to TRBJ1-2; TRBD1 fits 7 bases in the junction. The sequence came from an adult with an advanced solid tumor such as melanoma, head and neck, liver or kidney cancer. The nucleotide sequence reads as follows: TGTGCCAGCTCACCAGACAGGGTTGGTCGTGACTACACCTTC. This gives the protein CASSPDRVGRDYTF.